The sequence of this TCR beta chain was determined in a study of response to subunit inactivated influenza vaccine. TCRdb reprocessed the RT-PCR reads via MiXCR and lists one record per CDR3 protein. Among about 540,000 distinct CDR3 sequences listed, roughly 25% were seen once. This CDR3 comprises 13 residues. Trimming took off 7 bases at V and 5 bases at J, with 14 bases between the two ends. This clonotype has only a few counts. Its antigen is not identified. The study, taken as a whole, reports: The authors proposed limited new T cell recruitment per seasonal influenza vaccination.

The data were also submitted as part of a second study, on T cells expressing NK-cell markers. From that study: What made the TCR beta cDNA was 5'RACE template switching with UMIs. Sorting was limited to alpha-beta TCR-expressing T cells with an anti-gamma-delta TCR antibody in several experiments. Topping the CD3+CD56-NKG2C+ fraction as well were these clonotypes, in a few donors. Whether expanded NKG2C-expressing T cell clones recognize HCMV is unknown.

This receptor was identified in a man in his forties or fifties who received an inactivated influenza vaccine. The chain links TRBV12-3 or TRBV12-4 to TRBJ1-1; unclear D gene. The material was CD4+ T cells sorted from PBMCs, obtained 11 to 12 days after vaccination. The CDR3 DNA is TGTGCCAGCATCCAGCGGGGATGGACTGAAGCTTTCTTT. Amino acids: CASIQRGWTEAFF.